The rows below give T cell receptor beta chains drawn from one sample of a study of vaccination and CD4 T cells after COVID-19. TCRdb re-analysed the PCR reads in MiXCR, keeping a single row per CDR3 protein. The data contain roughly 20,000 distinct CDR3 sequences, about 51% of them seen just once; the ten biggest clones take up 21%. These receptors lack a known antigen. Sequences were derived from CD4+ T cells from blood, cultured in vitro, sampled about 7 months after SARS-CoV-2 vaccination. These receptor sequences come from a human donor who had recovered from COVID-19. CDR3s leave out the opening cysteine and the closing phenylalanine or tryptophan.

>TRBV6-1|TRBJ2-7
ASSINPSATYEQY
>TRBV7-9|TRBJ1-1
ASSPDGAEAF
>TRBV10-3|TRBJ2-7
ASSLSTDYEQY
>TRBV2|TRBJ1-1
ASSTLTVTEAF
>TRBV6-1|TRBJ2-1
ASRGLAGSSSYNEQF
>TRBV11-2|TRBJ1-2
ASSSVRGDYGYT
>TRBV19|TRBJ2-5
ASREGGGTKETQY
>TRBV12-1|TRBJ2-1
ASSFAGRIPAEF
>TRBV11-3|TRBJ2-7
ASSLGSGRIVDEQY
>TRBV7-8|TRBJ2-6
ASSLRGSGANVLT
>TRBV7-3|TRBJ2-5
ASAKRERETQY
>TRBV6-1|TRBJ1-1
ASRIQGAIAF
>TRBV19|TRBJ2-1
ASSGQWSHTYNEQF
>TRBV10-3|TRBJ1-2
AISDSRTENYGYT
>TRBV20-1|TRBJ1-1
SATSDTTMNTEAF
>TRBV6-1|TRBJ1-2
ASRPPEGVGYT
>TRBV6-4|TRBJ2-2
ASSDSWGRNTGELF
>TRBV11-2|TRBJ2-3
ATSPQERQGAFTDTQY
>TRBV7-6|TRBJ2-2
ASSLGLPGELF
>TRBV6-1|TRBJ1-1
ASGRGGTNSHEAF
>TRBV19|TRBJ2-7
ASSIVGGTYEQY
>TRBV6-1|TRBJ2-2
ASSDHFGGTGELF
>TRBV6-1|TRBJ2-7
ASSDQGYEQY
>TRBV10-3|TRBJ2-7
AISDYSRIGEQY
>TRBV11-3|TRBJ1-6
ASTQLGLNSPLH
>TRBV20-1|TRBJ2-3
SAPRGGVDRTQY
>TRBV6-1|TRBJ2-3
ASSDRVADTQY
>TRBV7-3|TRBJ2-1
ASSLTGQGAYNEQF
>TRBV6-1|TRBJ2-5
ASSRSRDRQSGTQY
>TRBV15|TRBJ2-2
ATSVFAIVTGELF
>TRBV19|TRBJ2-1
ASSTLVRGSLSYNEQF
>TRBV7-2|TRBJ1-2
ASSSSRYGYT
>TRBV6-1|TRBJ2-7
ASSLQTYEQY
>TRBV15|TRBJ1-5
ATSRDWANSNQPQH
>TRBV20-1|TRBJ2-3
SVLAGESDTQY
>TRBV18|TRBJ2-7
ASSPRLAGAGTYEQY
>TRBV20-1|TRBJ2-7
SARDFQRNSYEQY